These 23 T cell receptor beta chains originate from one sample sequenced in a study of T cell responses to AZD1222 COVID-19 vaccine. Produced via immunoSEQ multiplex PCR; TCRdb's table is partial and in-frame only. The sample includes around 270,000 clones, roughly 93% of them seen just once. The sample was peripheral blood, taken 28 days after the second AZD1222 dose. The receptor source for this set is an adult who received the AZD1222 COVID-19 vaccine.

This chain uses TRBV4-1 with TRBJ2-7; the D gene is possibly TRBD1 (6 bases). Germline V gene data show CDR1 as MGHRA and CDR2 as YSYEKL. Deletions cut 4 bases from V and 3 bases from J, with 16 bases between. The CDR3 totals 15 residues. The CDR3 is CASSPGIGGDYEQYF. The DNA of the CDR3 is TGCGCCAGCAGCCCCGGAATAGGGGGAGACTACGAGCAGTACTTC.

V and J are TRBV5-6 and TRBJ1-4, with 7 bases that match TRBD1. The CDR3 has 16 amino acids. The germline gives CDR1 SGHDT, CDR2 YYEEEE. The V and J ends lost 2 bases and 5 bases, in that order; junction bases with no gene match: 9. CDR3 sequence reads: CASSLVDRARNEKLFF. For the CDR3, the DNA is TGTGCCAGCAGCTTAGTAGACAGGGCGAGGAATGAAAAACTGTTTTTT. The variable domain in full, completed from reference TRBV5-6 and TRBJ1-4, reads DAGVTQSPTHLIKTRGQQVTLRCSPKSGHDTVSWYQQALGQGPQFIFQYYEEEERQRGNFPDRFSGHQFPNYSSELNVNALLLGDSALYLCASSLVDRARNEKLFFGSGTQLSVL.

The chain uses TRBV3-1 (or the pseudogene TRBV3-2) and TRBJ2-3; 10 nucleotides align to TRBD2. The V gene's germline CDR1 is LGHDT and CDR2 YNNKEL (reference sequence). V lost 2 bases to trimming and J lost 2 bases; unmatched junction nucleotides: 4. This CDR3 has 16 residues. The CDR3 DNA reads as TGTGCCAGCAGCCAACTAGCGGGGGCCTTCACAGATACGCAGTATTTT. It codes for CASSQLAGAFTDTQYF.

The CDR3 sequence: CASSLRDYEQYF. The DNA of the CDR3 is TGTGCCAGCAGCTTGCGAGACTACGAGCAGTACTTC. The genes are TRBV5-4 and TRBJ2-7; D is ambiguous. Germline assignment: CDR1 SGHNT and CDR2 YYREEE (reference sequence). V gave up 1 base and J gave up 3 bases, with 5 bases separating them. The CDR3 length is 12 residues.

The chain joins TRBV5-1 to TRBJ2-7; no reliable D call. The CDR3 runs 13 residues. V dropped 0 bases and J dropped 3 bases, with 7 bases sitting between them. Per germline, CDR1 SGHRS and CDR2 YFSETQ. For the CDR3, the DNA is TGCGCCAGCAGCTTGGCCACGAGCTACGAGCAGTACTTC. Translation: CASSLATSYEQYF. The full variable domain, completed using reference TRBV5-1 and TRBJ2-7, is KAGVTQTPRYLIKTRGQQVTLSCSPISGHRSVSWYQQTPGQGLQFLFEYFSETQRNKGNFPGRFSGRQFSNSRSEMNVSTLELGDSALYLCASSLATSYEQYFGPGTRLTVT.

V is TRBV19 and J is TRBJ1-1; 10 bases fit TRBD1. The CDR3 is made up of 14 amino acids. V gave up 4 bases and J gave up 5 bases; unmatched junction bases: 4. Germline CDR1 reads LNHDA; CDR2 reads SQIVND (reference sequence). CDR3 protein: CASSTTGGWTEAFF. The CDR3 DNA reads as TGTGCCAGTAGTACGACAGGGGGCTGGACTGAAGCTTTCTTT.

This clone turned up a few times. This rearrangement joins TRBV3-1 (or the pseudogene TRBV3-2) to TRBJ2-2; TRBD2 might be the D (5 bases). Trimming took 4 bases from V and 7 from J, leaving 10 bases between them. The CDR3 runs to 13 residues. CDR1 and CDR2 from the germline V gene are LGHDT and YNNKEL (reference sequence). CDR3 region: CASSRGYGGELFF. The CDR3 DNA reads as TGTGCCAGCAGCCGCGGGTACGGCGGGGAGCTGTTTTTT.

The rearrangement joins TRBV27 to TRBJ2-7; D might be TRBD1 or TRBD2, each matching 5 bases. CDR3 length equals 16 residues. Germline loops: CDR1 MNHEY, CDR2 SMNVEV (reference sequence). Trimming took 0 bases from V and 2 from J, leaving 14 bases between them. CDR3 sequence reads: CASSLSQGAAPYEQYF. The CDR3 DNA follows: TGTGCCAGCAGTTTATCGCAGGGAGCGGCTCCCTACGAGCAGTACTTC.

The gene calls are TRBV19 and TRBJ1-2; the D gene is possibly TRBD1 (6 bases). With 6 bases removed from V and 5 bases from J, the gap between germline ends came to 13 bases. CDR1 LNHDA and CDR2 SQIVND come from the germline V gene (reference sequence). The length of the CDR3 is 13 residues. The CDR3 nucleotides read TGTGCCAGTAGGATGGACAGAATATATGGCTACACCTTC. Encoded protein: CASRMDRIYGYTF.

The rearrangement joins TRBV11-1 to TRBJ2-1, with D uncertain. The CDR3 length is 15 residues. Trimming shortened V by 4 bases and J by 0 bases, and 10 bases separated the two germline ends. Per the germline V gene, CDR1 is SGHAT and CDR2 is FQDESV (reference sequence). This chain's CDR3 is CASSSQISSYNEQFF. The CDR3, as DNA: TGTGCCAGCAGCTCACAGATTAGCTCCTACAATGAGCAGTTCTTC.

The chain recombines TRBV11-2 with TRBJ1-1; D is unclear. The CDR3 contains 12 residues. The V and J ends lost 0 bases and 4 bases respectively, with 3 bases between them. CDR1 and CDR2 (germline): SGHAT, FQNNGV. CDR3 nucleotide sequence: TGTGCCAGCAGCTTAGAACCCACTGAAGCTTTCTTT. This translates into CASSLEPTEAFF.

The table lists this clone with a few counts. The V and J genes are TRBV3-1 (or the pseudogene TRBV3-2) and TRBJ2-1; D perhaps matches TRBD2 (6 bases). The CDR3 is 14 residues long. V shed 4 bases and J shed 8 bases, with 15 bases lying between them. The germline V gene has CDR1 LGHDT and CDR2 YNNKEL (reference sequence). CDR3: CASSPRPERDEQFF. For the CDR3, the DNA is TGTGCCAGCAGCCCTAGACCGGAGCGGGATGAGCAGTTCTTC.

The V call is TRBV6-2 or TRBV6-3, the J call TRBJ1-2; tentatively, D is TRBD1 (5 bases). The ends were cut back, 6 bases at V and 12 bases at J, with 17 bases in the middle. The CDR3 has 12 amino acids. From germline, CDR1 is MNHEY and CDR2 SVGEGT. The CDR3 DNA follows: TGTGCCAGCAGCCTGGGGCATTCGAGGAACACCTTC. Its protein product is CASSLGHSRNTF.

The chain uses TRBV28 and TRBJ1-5; D may be TRBD1 (6 bases). CDR1 and CDR2 (germline): MDHEN, SYDVKM. The CDR3 loop spans 15 amino acids. With 6 bases removed from V and 5 bases from J, the gap between germline ends came to 17 bases. This CDR3 is CASRPTGGLDQPQHF. As DNA, the CDR3 is TGTGCCAGCAGACCCACGGGGGGGCTGGATCAGCCCCAGCATTTT. Full variable domain (missing parts from reference TRBV28 and TRBJ1-5): DVKVTQSSRYLVKRTGEKVFLECVQDMDHENMFWYRQDPGLGLRLIYFSYDVKMKEKGDIPEGYSVSREKKERFSLILESASTNQTSMYLCASRPTGGLDQPQHFGDGTRLSIL.

This clone was counted once. V usage is TRBV28 and J usage is TRBJ2-1; D is unclear. V lost 5 bases and J 5 bases, leaving 7 bases between the germline ends. This CDR3 has 12 residues. CDR1 and CDR2 from the germline V gene are MDHEN and SYDVKM. The CDR3 here is CASSRPDNEQFF. The CDR3 DNA is TGTGCCAGCAGTCGACCCGACAATGAGCAGTTCTTC.

This clone was seen once. The chain links TRBV6-5 to TRBJ1-5, with D unclear. CDR3 size: 15 residues. V lost 6 bases to trimming and J lost 7 bases, with 19 bases between them. Per the germline V gene, CDR1 is MNHEY and CDR2 is SVGAGI. The CDR3 DNA follows: TGTGCCAGCAGATCAAAAATAGGCGTGGGACAGCCCCAGCATTTT. Translated: CASRSKIGVGQPQHF.

V gene TRBV12-3 or TRBV12-4 combines with J gene TRBJ1-3; D uncertain. This CDR3 contains 11 residues. Between the trimmed V and J ends, which lost 3 bases and 4 bases, there was a span of 1 base. The CDR3 loop reads CASSLGNTIYF. The CDR3 nucleotides are TGTGCCAGCAGTTTGGGAAACACCATATATTTT.

The chain joins TRBV7-2 to TRBJ1-2; D is uncertain. V dropped 0 bases and J dropped 8 bases, with 10 bases sitting between them. The CDR3 loop spans 13 amino acids. Germline V CDR1 and CDR2: SGHTA, FQGNSA. The CDR3 nucleotides are TGTGCCAGCAGCTTAGCCCCTGTACGAGGCTACACCTTC. This codes for CASSLAPVRGYTF.

The V and J genes are TRBV11-2 and TRBJ2-7; D perhaps matches TRBD1 (5 bases). CDR3 length: 12 amino acids. The V end was cut by 10 bases, the J end by 0 bases, with 10 bases between. The V gene's germline CDR1 is SGHAT and CDR2 FQNNGV. CDR3 sequence: CATRQTSYEQYF. The CDR3 DNA sequence: TGTGCCACTAGACAGACCTCCTACGAGCAGTACTTC.

The table lists this clone with a count of one. Other DNA sequences within the sample encode an identical CDR3. V and J are TRBV4-1 and TRBJ1-5; D not certain. Germline CDR1 and CDR2: MGHRA and YSYEKL. The germline V and J ends were trimmed by 0 bases and 6 bases, with 6 bases remaining between them. The CDR3 loop spans 13 amino acids. The CDR3 reads CASSQDRGQPQHF. DNA for the CDR3: TGCGCCAGCAGCCAAGATCGGGGTCAGCCCCAGCATTTT.

The V call is TRBV13, the J call TRBJ2-1; TRBD2 matches at 8 bases. The CDR3 extends over 15 amino acids. With V trimmed by 2 bases and J by 6 bases, 6 bases remained unmatched. The germline CDR1 and CDR2 sequences are PRHDT and FYEKMQ (reference sequence). CDR3 protein: CASSLSGGPGNEQFF. The CDR3 DNA follows: TGTGCCAGCAGCTTATCGGGGGGGCCCGGCAATGAGCAGTTCTTC.

The chain uses TRBV6-5 and TRBJ1-4; D possibly corresponds to TRBD1 (6 bases). The CDR3 consists of 14 residues. The germline gives CDR1 MNHEY, CDR2 SVGAGI. V was clipped by 2 bases and J by 4 bases, with 8 bases between them. The chain's CDR3 is CASSYGGRNEKLFF. In DNA, the CDR3 is TGTGCCAGCAGTTACGGGGGGCGTAATGAAAAACTGTTTTTT.

The chain recombines TRBV9 with TRBJ1-3, with D possibly being TRBD1 (5 bases). Germline CDR1 and CDR2: SGDLS and YYNGEE. V lost 3 bases to trimming and J lost 2 bases, with 12 bases between them. The CDR3 length is 15 residues. The DNA of the CDR3 is TGTGCCAGCAGCGGAGACAGACGGACTGGAAACACCATATATTTT. Protein: CASSGDRRTGNTIYF.